What follows are 6 T cell receptor beta chains derived from one specimen sequenced in a study of multiple sclerosis patients with progressive multifocal leukoencephalopathy. Stated time point: 5 to 6 months of natalizumab therapy. Using immunoSEQ multiplex PCR, the repertoire was profiled, and TCRdb retains in-frame clones only, with some absent. The sample has some 30,000 clones, around nine tenths seen once. The material sequenced was PBMCs, taken from a patient treated with natalizumab. The receptors derive from a human donor with multiple sclerosis.

This clone was seen a few times. The chain links TRBV5-4 to TRBJ2-2, with D perhaps TRBD2 (6 bases). The CDR3 has 16 residues. Germline CDR1 is SGHNT and CDR2 is YYREEE (reference sequence). The V gene lost 2 bases and the J gene lost 5 bases, with 16 bases spanning the gap. CDR3 region: CASSLSSGVRTGELFF. The DNA for the CDR3 is TGTGCCAGCAGCTTAAGCTCGGGAGTGAGAACCGGGGAGCTGTTTTTT.

The V gene is TRBV29-1, the J gene TRBJ1-3; D not certain. Looked up from germline, CDR1 is SQVTM and CDR2 is ANQGSEA. V was trimmed by 3 bases and J by 0 bases, leaving 9 bases between them. CDR3 length: 14 amino acids. The CDR3 DNA follows: TGCAGCGTTGAGCTGGACCCCTCTGGAAACACCATATATTTT. Protein: CSVELDPSGNTIYF.

The V call is TRBV4-3, the J call TRBJ2-1; 9 positions match TRBD2. The CDR3 consists of 16 residues. Germline CDR1 LGHNA, CDR2 YSLEER. The V gene end was trimmed by 0 bases and the J gene end by 6 bases; junction bases not matched to a gene: 6. The CDR3 DNA reads TGCGCCAGCAGCCAAGATCCTAGCGGGGCTTTCAATGAGCAGTTCTTC. Translated: CASSQDPSGAFNEQFF.

The chain combines TRBV11-2 with TRBJ2-1; unclear D gene. Germline V gene data show CDR1 as SGHAT and CDR2 as FQNNGV. V lost 10 bases, J lost 0 bases, and 16 bases lay in between. This CDR3 has 15 amino acids. CDR3 bases: TGTGCCACCTTCGACGACCCCGGCTCCTACAATGAGCAGTTCTTC. Translated, it gives CATFDDPGSYNEQFF.

The genes are TRBV12-5 and TRBJ2-7; D is ambiguous. The CDR3 sequence is 11 residues long. V was clipped by 0 bases and J by 5 bases, with 2 bases between them. Germline V gene sequence: CDR1 LGHNT, CDR2 FRNRAP. CDR3 region: CASGLVDEQYF. Here the CDR3 DNA reads TGTGCTAGTGGTTTGGTAGACGAGCAGTACTTC.

This chain uses TRBV7-8 with TRBJ2-7, with TRBD1 matching 7 bases. From germline, CDR1 is SGHVS and CDR2 FQNEAQ. CDR3 length equals 16 residues. J was trimmed by 3 bases and V by 1 base; bases with no gene match: 9. The CDR3 coding sequence is TGTGCCAGCAGCTTAGGGGTTTCGGCAGGGGGCTACGAGCAGTACTTC. It yields the protein CASSLGVSAGGYEQYF.